This is a list of T cell receptor beta chains from one sample in a study of cytomegalovirus exposure and HLA in healthy donors. TCRdb's table, derived via immunoSEQ multiplex PCR, lists solely in-frame clones and lacks some. The table has 150,000 to 250,000 clones, approximately 85% seen once. Sample: PBMCs. These receptor sequences come from a woman in her fifties or sixties in good health and CMV-seronegative. Both conserved end residues are part of each CDR3. Fields, in order: clone size, V gene, D gene, J gene, CDR3 protein, CDR3 DNA. A D gene is named only where the DNA matches it firmly. Not all rows give a size; the values are once, few, many and, for expanded clones, a class.

>NA|TRBV7-2|NA|TRBJ1-6
CASSPAAGVRSPLHF
TGTGCCAGCAGCCCTGCGGCAGGGGTGCGTTCACCCCTCCACTTT
>NA|TRBV29-1|NA|TRBJ2-5
CSVAGVQETQYF
TGCAGCGTTGCGGGAGTTCAAGAGACCCAGTACTTC
>NA|TRBV7-6|NA|TRBJ1-1
CASSDRGTGRSNTEAFF
TGTGCCAGCAGCGATAGAGGCACGGGGAGATCGAACACTGAAGCTTTCTTT
>once|TRBV6-1|TRBD1|TRBJ2-1
CASSEEDRGNNEQFF
TGTGCCAGCAGTGAAGAAGACAGGGGAAACAATGAGCAGTTCTTC
>NA|TRBV11-2|TRBD1|TRBJ2-7
CASSHGQGTYEQYF
TGTGCCAGCAGCCACGGACAGGGAACCTACGAGCAGTACTTC
>NA|TRBV28|NA|TRBJ1-1
CASSFEGSVAEAFF
TGTGCCAGCAGTTTTGAGGGCTCTGTCGCTGAAGCTTTCTTT
>NA|TRBV18|NA|TRBJ2-5
CASSRGLDETQYF
TGTGCCAGCTCACGGGGGCTCGATGAGACCCAGTACTTC
>NA|TRBV18|TRBD1|TRBJ2-7
CASSLGQGNEQYF
TGTGCCAGCTCACTTGGACAGGGCAACGAGCAGTACTTC
>NA|TRBV27|TRBD1|TRBJ1-5
CASSLDPGGSNQPQHF
TGTGCCAGCAGTTTAGATCCAGGGGGATCCAATCAGCCCCAGCATTTT
>NA|TRBV5-1|NA|TRBJ2-7
CASSLLYF
TGCGCCAGCAGCTTGCTGTACTTC
>NA|TRBV30|NA|TRBJ2-1
CAWTVFGVGEQFF
TGTGCCTGGACAGTTTTTGGCGTCGGGGAGCAGTTCTTC
>NA|TRBV9|NA|TRBJ2-3
CASSVASTGSTDTQYF
TGTGCCAGCAGCGTTGCATCCACAGGGTCCACAGATACGCAGTATTTT
>NA|TRBV27|TRBD1|TRBJ2-5
CASSLLGRVAGGFQETQYF
TGTGCCAGCAGTTTATTGGGGCGGGTGGCAGGGGGCTTCCAAGAGACCCAGTACTTC
>NA|TRBV5-1|TRBD1|TRBJ2-5
CASSPGQGRLARETQYF
TGCGCCAGCAGCCCGGGACAGGGTAGACTAGCAAGGGAGACCCAGTACTTC
>few|TRBV6-5|NA|TRBJ1-1
CASSFQKTTEAFF
TGTGCCAGCAGTTTCCAGAAAACCACTGAAGCTTTCTTT
>NA|TRBV30|NA|TRBJ2-2
CASQGPGELFF
TGTGCCTCACAGGGTCCCGGGGAGCTGTTTTTT
>NA|TRBV18|NA|TRBJ1-5
CASSPLGVSNQPQHF
TGTGCCAGCTCACCGCTCGGGGTTAGCAATCAGCCCCAGCATTTT
>NA|TRBV27|NA|TRBJ2-5
CASSTLWGDQETQYF
TGTGCCAGCAGTACCCTATGGGGGGACCAAGAGACCCAGTACTTC
>NA|TRBV28|NA|TRBJ1-1
CASSLGPQDGSTEAFF
TGTGCCAGCAGTTTAGGTCCACAGGACGGGAGCACTGAAGCTTTCTTT
>once|TRBV7-8|NA|TRBJ1-4
CASSSSGEGNEKLFF
TGTGCCAGCAGCTCGTCCGGGGAAGGGAATGAAAAACTGTTTTTT
>NA|TRBV7-9|TRBD2|TRBJ2-7
CASSLFGTSGNYEQYF
TGTGCCAGCAGCCTCTTTGGGACTAGCGGAAACTACGAGCAGTACTTC
>NA|TRBV28|TRBD1|TRBJ2-7
CASSLTGAYEQYF
TGTGCCAGCAGTTTAACAGGGGCCTACGAGCAGTACTTC
>once|TRBV6-1|NA|TRBJ2-1
CASSEVGEFF
TGTGCCAGCAGTGAGGTAGGGGAGTTCTTC
>once|TRBV28|TRBD1|TRBJ2-6
CASRSQGASSGANVLTF
TGTGCCAGCAGGTCACAGGGGGCGAGCTCTGGGGCCAACGTCCTGACTTTC
>NA|TRBV6-5|TRBD1|TRBJ2-2
CASRGTGVVTGELFF
TGTGCCAGCAGGGGGACAGGGGTTGTCACCGGGGAGCTGTTTTTT
>once|TRBV4-3|NA|TRBJ1-3
CASSQSKVPGNTIYF
TGCGCCAGCAGCCAGAGTAAAGTTCCTGGAAACACCATATATTTT
>NA|TRBV6-6|TRBD1|TRBJ1-4
CASTLGQGPTNEKLFF
TGTGCCAGCACCCTAGGACAGGGACCAACTAATGAAAAACTGTTTTTT
>once|TRBV2|NA|TRBJ1-2
CASSASQGRTNYGYTF
TGTGCCAGCAGCGCCTCCCAGGGGCGCACTAACTATGGCTACACCTTC
>NA|TRBV6-1|NA|TRBJ1-5
CASSGQYSNQPQHF
TGTGCCAGCAGTGGCCAGTATAGCAATCAGCCCCAGCATTTT
>NA|TRBV5-1|NA|TRBJ2-2
CASSSRSDSSGELFF
TGCGCCAGCAGCTCCCGTTCGGACAGTTCGGGGGAGCTGTTTTTT
>NA|TRBV18|TRBD2|TRBJ2-4
CASSPPGLAGGGAKNIQYF
TGTGCCAGCTCACCACCGGGACTAGCGGGAGGAGGGGCCAAAAACATTCAGTACTTC
>NA|TRBV7-2|NA|TRBJ1-1
CASSLVGLMNTEAFF
TGTGCCAGCAGCTTAGTAGGACTCATGAACACTGAAGCTTTCTTT
>NA|TRBV4-1|TRBD2|TRBJ2-7
CASTAGLAGYEQYF
TGCGCCTCCACTGCGGGACTAGCGGGTTACGAGCAGTACTTC
>NA|TRBV30|NA|TRBJ1-1
CAWSKQGNTEAFF
TGTGCCTGGAGTAAACAGGGAAACACTGAAGCTTTCTTT
>once|TRBV4-1|TRBD2|TRBJ2-3
CASSQDGSGRALFPDTQYF
TGCGCCAGCAGCCAAGATGGTAGCGGGAGGGCCTTGTTCCCAGATACGCAGTATTTT
>once|TRBV9|NA|TRBJ1-4
CASSAAHRVECEKLFF
TGTGCCAGCAGCGCCGCTCACAGGGTCGAATGTGAAAAACTGTTTTTT
>NA|TRBV23-1|TRBD1|TRBJ1-3
CASSQSGDRVDSGNTIYF
TGCGCCAGCAGTCAATCGGGGGACAGGGTCGACTCTGGAAACACCATATATTTT
>NA|TRBV9|TRBD1|TRBJ1-2
CASSLGTGDNYGYTF
TGTGCCAGCAGCCTCGGGACAGGGGACAACTATGGCTACACCTTC